The clone carrying this TCR beta chain occurred many times. For TCRbeta, the library was prepared with unique molecular identifiers. Each CDR3 protein gets one entry after TCRdb re-called the PCR reads with MiXCR. In the table there are approximately 340,000 distinct CDR3 sequences, approximately 10% of which are singletons. This specimen belongs to a study of T-cell reconstitution after alpha-beta-depleted transplantation in children. V gave up 3 bases and J gave up 5 bases; unmatched junction bases: 7. Germline V gives CDR1 SGDLS, CDR2 YYNGEE. The CDR3 runs 17 residues. The J gene is TRBJ2-1, the V gene TRBV9; the match to TRBD2 covers 14 bases. The starting material was PBMCs from the stem cell graft donor, obtained from the stem cell graft. The TCR was taken from a human donor who donated a stem cell graft to a child with acute lymphoblastic leukemia. The CDR3 reads CASSEGTSGSMNNEQFF. As DNA, the CDR3 is TGTGCCAGCAGCGAGGGGACTAGCGGGAGTATGAACAATGAGCAGTTCTTC.